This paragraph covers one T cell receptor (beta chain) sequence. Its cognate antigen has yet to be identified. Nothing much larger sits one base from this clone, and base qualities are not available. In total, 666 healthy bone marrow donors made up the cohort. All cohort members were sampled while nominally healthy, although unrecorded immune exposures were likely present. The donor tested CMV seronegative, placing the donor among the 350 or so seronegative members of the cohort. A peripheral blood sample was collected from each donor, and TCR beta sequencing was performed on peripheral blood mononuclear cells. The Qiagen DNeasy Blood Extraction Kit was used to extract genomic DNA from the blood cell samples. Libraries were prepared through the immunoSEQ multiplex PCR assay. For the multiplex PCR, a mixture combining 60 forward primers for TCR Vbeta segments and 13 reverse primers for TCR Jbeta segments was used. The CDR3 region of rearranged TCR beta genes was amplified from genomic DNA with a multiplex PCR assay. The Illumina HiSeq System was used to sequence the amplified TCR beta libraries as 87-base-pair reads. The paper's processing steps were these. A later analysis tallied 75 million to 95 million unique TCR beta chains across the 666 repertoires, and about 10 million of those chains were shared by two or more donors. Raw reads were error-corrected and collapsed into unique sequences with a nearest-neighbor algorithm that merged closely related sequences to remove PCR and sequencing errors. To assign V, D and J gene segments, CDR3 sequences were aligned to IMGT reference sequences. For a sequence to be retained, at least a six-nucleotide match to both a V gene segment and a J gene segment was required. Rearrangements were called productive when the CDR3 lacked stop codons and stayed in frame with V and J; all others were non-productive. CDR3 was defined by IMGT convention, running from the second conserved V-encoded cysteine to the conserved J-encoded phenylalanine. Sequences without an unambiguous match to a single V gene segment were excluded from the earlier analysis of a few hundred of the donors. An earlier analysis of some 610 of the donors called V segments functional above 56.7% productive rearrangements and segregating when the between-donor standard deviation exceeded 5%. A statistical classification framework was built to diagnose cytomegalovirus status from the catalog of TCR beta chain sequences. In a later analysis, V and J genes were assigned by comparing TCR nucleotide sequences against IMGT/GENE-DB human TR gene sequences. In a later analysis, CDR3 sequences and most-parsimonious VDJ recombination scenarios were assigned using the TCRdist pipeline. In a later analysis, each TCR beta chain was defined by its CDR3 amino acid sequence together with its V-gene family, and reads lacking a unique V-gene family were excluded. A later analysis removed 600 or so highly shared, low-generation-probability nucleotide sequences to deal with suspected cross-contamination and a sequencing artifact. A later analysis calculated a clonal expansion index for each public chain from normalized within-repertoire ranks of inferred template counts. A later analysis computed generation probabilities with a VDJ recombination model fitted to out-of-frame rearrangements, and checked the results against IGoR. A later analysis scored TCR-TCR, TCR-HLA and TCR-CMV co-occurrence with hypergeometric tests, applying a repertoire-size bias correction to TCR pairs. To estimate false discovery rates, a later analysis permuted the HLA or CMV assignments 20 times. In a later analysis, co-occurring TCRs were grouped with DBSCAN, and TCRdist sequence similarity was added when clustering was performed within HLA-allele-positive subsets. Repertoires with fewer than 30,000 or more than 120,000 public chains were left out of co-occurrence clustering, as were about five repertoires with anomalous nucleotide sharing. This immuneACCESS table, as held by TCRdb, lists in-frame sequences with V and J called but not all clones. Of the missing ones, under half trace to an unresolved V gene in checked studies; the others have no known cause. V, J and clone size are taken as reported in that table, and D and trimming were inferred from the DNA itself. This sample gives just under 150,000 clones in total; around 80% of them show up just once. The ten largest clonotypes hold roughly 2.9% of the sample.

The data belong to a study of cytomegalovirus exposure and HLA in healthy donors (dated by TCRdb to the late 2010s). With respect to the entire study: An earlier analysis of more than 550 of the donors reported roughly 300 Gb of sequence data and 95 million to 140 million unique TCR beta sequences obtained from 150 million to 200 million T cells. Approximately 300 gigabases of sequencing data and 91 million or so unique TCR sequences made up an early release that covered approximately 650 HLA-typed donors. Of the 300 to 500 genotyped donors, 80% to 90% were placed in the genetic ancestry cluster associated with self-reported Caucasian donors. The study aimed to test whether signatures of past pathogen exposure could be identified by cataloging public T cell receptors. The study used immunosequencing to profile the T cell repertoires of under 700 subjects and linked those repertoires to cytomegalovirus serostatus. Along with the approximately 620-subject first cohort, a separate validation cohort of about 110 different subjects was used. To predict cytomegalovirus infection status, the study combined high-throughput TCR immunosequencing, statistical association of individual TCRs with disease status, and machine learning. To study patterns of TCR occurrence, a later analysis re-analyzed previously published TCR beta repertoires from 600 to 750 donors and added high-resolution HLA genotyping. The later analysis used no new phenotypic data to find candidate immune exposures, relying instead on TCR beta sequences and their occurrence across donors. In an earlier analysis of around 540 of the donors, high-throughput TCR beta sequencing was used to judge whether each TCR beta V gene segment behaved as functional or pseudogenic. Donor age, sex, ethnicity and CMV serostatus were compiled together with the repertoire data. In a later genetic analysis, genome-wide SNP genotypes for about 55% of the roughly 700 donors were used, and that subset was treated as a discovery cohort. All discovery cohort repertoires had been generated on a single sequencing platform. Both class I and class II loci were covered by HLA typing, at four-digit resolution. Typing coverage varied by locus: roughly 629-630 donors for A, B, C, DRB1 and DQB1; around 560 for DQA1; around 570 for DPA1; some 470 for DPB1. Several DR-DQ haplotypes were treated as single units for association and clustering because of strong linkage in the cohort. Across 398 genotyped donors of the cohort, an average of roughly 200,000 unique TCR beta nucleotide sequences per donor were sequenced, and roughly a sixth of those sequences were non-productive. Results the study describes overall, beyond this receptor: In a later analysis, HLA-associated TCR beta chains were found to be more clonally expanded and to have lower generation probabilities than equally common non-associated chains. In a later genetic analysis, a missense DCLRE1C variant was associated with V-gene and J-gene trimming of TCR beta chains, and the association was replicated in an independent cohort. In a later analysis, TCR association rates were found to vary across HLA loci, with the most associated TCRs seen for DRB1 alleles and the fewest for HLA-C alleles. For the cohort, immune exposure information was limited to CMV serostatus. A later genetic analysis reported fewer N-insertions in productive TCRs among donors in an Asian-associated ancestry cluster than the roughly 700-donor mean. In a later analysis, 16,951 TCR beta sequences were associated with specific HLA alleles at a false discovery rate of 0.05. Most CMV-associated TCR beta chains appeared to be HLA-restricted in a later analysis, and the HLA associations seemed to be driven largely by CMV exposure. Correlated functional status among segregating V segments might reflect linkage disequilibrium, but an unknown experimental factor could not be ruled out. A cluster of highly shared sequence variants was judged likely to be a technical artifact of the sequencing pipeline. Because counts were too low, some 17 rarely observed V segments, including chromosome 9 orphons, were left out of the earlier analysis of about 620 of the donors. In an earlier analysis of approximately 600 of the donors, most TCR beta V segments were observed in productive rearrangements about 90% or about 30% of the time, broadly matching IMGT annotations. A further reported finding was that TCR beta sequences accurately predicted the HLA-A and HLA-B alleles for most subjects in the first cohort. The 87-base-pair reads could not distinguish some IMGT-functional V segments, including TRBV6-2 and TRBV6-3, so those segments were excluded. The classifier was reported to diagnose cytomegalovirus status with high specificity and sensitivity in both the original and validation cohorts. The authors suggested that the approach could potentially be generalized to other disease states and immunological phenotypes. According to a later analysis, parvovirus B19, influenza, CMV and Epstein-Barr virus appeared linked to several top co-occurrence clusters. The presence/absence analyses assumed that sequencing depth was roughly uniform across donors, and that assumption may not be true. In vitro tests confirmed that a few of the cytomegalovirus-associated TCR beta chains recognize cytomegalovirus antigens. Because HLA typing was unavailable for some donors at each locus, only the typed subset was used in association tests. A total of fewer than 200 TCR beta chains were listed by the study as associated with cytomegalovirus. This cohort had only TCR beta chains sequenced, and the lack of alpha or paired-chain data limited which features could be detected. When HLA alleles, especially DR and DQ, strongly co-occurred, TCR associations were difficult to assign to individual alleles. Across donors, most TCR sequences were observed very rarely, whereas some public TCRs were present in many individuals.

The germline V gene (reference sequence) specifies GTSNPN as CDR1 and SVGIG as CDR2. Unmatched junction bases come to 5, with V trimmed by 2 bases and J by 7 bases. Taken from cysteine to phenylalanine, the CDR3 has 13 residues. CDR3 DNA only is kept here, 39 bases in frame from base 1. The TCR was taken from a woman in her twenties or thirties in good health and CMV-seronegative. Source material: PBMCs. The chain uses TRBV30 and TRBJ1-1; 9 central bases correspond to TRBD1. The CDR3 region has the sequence CAWSMDRGGEAFF. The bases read TGTGCCTGGAGTATGGACAGGGGCGGTGAAGCTTTCTTT.